This T cell receptor beta chain was captured in a study of T cell repertoires in cytomegalovirus infection. The overall study: Public TCR beta signatures provided an indication of both CMV infection and a matching HLA type.

Germline-derived CDR1 and CDR2 are MDHEN and SYDVKM. This CDR3 has 14 residues. Trimming pared 6 bases from V and 3 bases from J, leaving 15 bases between. Whole-study results and caveats: Frequencies of public TCR beta families were cumulated, and this identified carriers of CMV plus the relevant HLA.

Each CDR3 protein gets one entry after TCRdb re-called the reads with MiXCR. The repertoire has about 100,000 distinct CDR3 sequences, 20% to 30% of them found once; the top ten carry 35% to 50%. This clonotype was seen ten or more times. Its antigen is still unknown. The J gene is TRBJ2-7, the V gene TRBV28; no clear D gene. The receptor was derived from a human donor in good health (CMV status not recorded). Some clones in this sample may be carry-over from other donors' samples. The sequenced sample was CD8+ T cells from PBMCs. The CDR3 here is CASSRLGQNYEQYF. CDR3 DNA: TGTGCCAGCAGCCGCCTCGGGCAAAACTACGAGCAGTACTTC.